These 32 T cell receptor beta chains were sequenced from one sample in a study of blood T cell repertoires in COVID-19. The assay was immunoSEQ multiplex PCR, and TCRdb's table has in-frame clones only and misses some. The table shows about 110,000 clones, with less than 85% occurring only once. The sample consisted of peripheral blood. These receptors all come from a woman at least 80 years old with acute or convalescent COVID-19.

J is TRBJ1-2 and V is TRBV5-5; D call uncertain. CDR1 and CDR2 (germline): SGHKS, YYEKEE (reference sequence). The CDR3 runs to 14 residues. Trimming removed 4 bases at V and 0 bases at J, with 10 bases between. CDR3 in DNA: TGTGCCAGCAGCCACTCCCCCGCTAACTATGGCTACACCTTC. Its translation is CASSHSPANYGYTF.

As for this clone: The CDR3 does not close with the conserved phenylalanine or tryptophan, likely indicating a read error. Because the CDR3's place on the DNA is in doubt, the DNA is left out and the CDR3 is given as listed by TCRdb. CDR3: CASSPGTTMPRG. V and J are TRBV2 and TRBJ1-2; the table's TRBD1 call for D was not verified on the DNA. Germline V CDR1 and CDR2: SNHLY, FYNNEI. With termini counted, the CDR3 has 12 amino acids.

The chain links TRBV28 to TRBJ1-2; no reliable D call. The CDR3 is 16 residues long. The V gene lost 6 bases and the J gene lost 2 bases, with 19 bases spanning the gap. Germline V gene lookup returns CDR1 MDHEN and CDR2 SYDVKM. The CDR3 region is CASRTRATGINYGYTF. The CDR3 region has the DNA TGTGCCAGCAGGACTCGGGCTACGGGGATCAACTATGGCTACACCTTC.

V is TRBV19 and J is TRBJ1-4, with TRBD1 as a possible D gene (6 bases). The CDR3 is 14 residues long. V gave up 5 bases and J gave up 5 bases, with 12 bases separating them. The germline V gene has CDR1 LNHDA and CDR2 SQIVND (reference sequence). The CDR3 sequence: CASSGGAVNEKLFF. DNA for the CDR3: TGTGCCAGTAGTGGGGGGGCGGTAAATGAAAAACTGTTTTTT.

This rearrangement joins TRBV5-5 to TRBJ2-3; TRBD2 matches 9 bases. The CDR3 sequence is 17 residues long. The germline CDR1 and CDR2 sequences are SGHKS and YYEKEE (reference sequence). Losses at the gene ends were 0 bases for V and 3 bases for J; bases not matched to a gene: 8. The CDR3 here is CASSLGGSGSITDTQYF. The CDR3 DNA is TGTGCCAGCAGCTTGGGGGGTAGCGGGAGTATAACAGATACGCAGTATTTT.

The chain carries TRBV5-6 and TRBJ1-2, with D possibly being TRBD1 (6 bases). CDR3 length equals 13 residues. Per the germline V gene, CDR1 is SGHDT and CDR2 is YYEEEE. Trimming took 4 bases from V and 6 from J, leaving 13 bases between them. CDR3 loop: CASSTGSWDGYTF. CDR3 DNA: TGTGCCAGCAGCACAGGGAGTTGGGATGGCTACACCTTC.

This sequence joins TRBV9 and TRBJ2-3; 13 bases are shared with TRBD2. Germline values: CDR1 SGDLS, CDR2 YYNGEE. CDR3 length: 17 amino acids. With V trimmed by 0 bases and J by 3 bases, 4 bases remained unmatched. The CDR3 sequence: CASSVEGLAGSTDTQYF. In DNA form, the CDR3 reads TGTGCCAGCAGCGTAGAGGGACTAGCGGGGAGTACAGATACGCAGTATTTT.

The rearrangement uses TRBV5-1 and TRBJ2-7, with D tentatively TRBD1 (6 bases). Per the germline V gene, CDR1 is SGHRS and CDR2 is YFSETQ. This CDR3 has 15 residues. V was clipped by 0 bases and J by 6 bases, with 16 bases between them. CDR3 bases: TGCGCCAGCAGCTTGGTGCTTCAGGGGAGTGGCGAGCAGTACTTC. This sequence encodes CASSLVLQGSGEQYF.

This clone appeared a few times. V gene TRBV18 combines with J gene TRBJ1-3; 8 positions match TRBD1. After removal of 1 base from V and 3 bases from J, the junction contained 5 bases not matched to a gene. The CDR3 contains 16 residues. CDR1 KGHSH and CDR2 LQKENI come from the germline V gene. CDR3 coding DNA: TGTGCCAGCTCACCACGAGTGACAGGGGTTGGAAACACCATATATTTT. Protein sequence: CASSPRVTGVGNTIYF.

This chain joins TRBV5-4 and TRBJ2-7; the match to TRBD2 covers 15 bases. Per germline, CDR1 SGHNT and CDR2 YYREEE (reference sequence). The V and J ends lost 0 bases and 2 bases, in that order; junction bases with no gene match: 3. The CDR3 length is 17 residues. The CDR3 nucleotides are TGTGCCAGCAGCTTGGGGAGGACTAGCGGGGGGGCCTACGAGCAGTACTTC. Amino acids: CASSLGRTSGGAYEQYF.

The chain has TRBV3-1 (or the pseudogene TRBV3-2) and TRBJ2-3, with TRBD2 matching 14 bases. CDR1 LGHDT and CDR2 YNNKEL come from the germline V gene (reference sequence). The CDR3 length is 19 residues. V lost 3 bases to trimming and J lost 0 bases; unmatched junction nucleotides: 8. The CDR3 coding sequence is TGTGCCAGCAGCCAGACTAGCGGGGGGGCCAAGGTGAGCACAGATACGCAGTATTTT. This sequence encodes CASSQTSGGAKVSTDTQYF.

The chain couples TRBV6-6 to TRBJ2-7; maybe TRBD1 (5 bases). Trimming pared 5 bases from V and 2 bases from J, leaving 13 bases between. The CDR3 sequence is 14 residues long. CDR1 and CDR2 from the germline V gene are MNHNY and SVGAGI (reference sequence). The CDR3 here is CASSQTANTYEQYF. CDR3 DNA sequence: TGTGCCAGCAGTCAGACAGCGAACACCTACGAGCAGTACTTC.

The chain recombines TRBV3-1 (or the pseudogene TRBV3-2) with TRBJ1-2, with TRBD1 as a possible D gene (6 bases). Germline V CDR1 and CDR2: LGHDT, YNNKEL (reference sequence). The CDR3 is 15 residues long. The V gene lost 1 base and the J gene lost 4 bases, with 13 bases spanning the gap. CDR3 in amino acids: CASSQVVGQPYGYTF. The CDR3 DNA is TGTGCCAGCAGCCAAGTCGTCGGACAGCCCTATGGCTACACCTTC.

The rearrangement joins TRBV25-1 to TRBJ2-2; 14 bases are a match to TRBD2. V gave up 7 bases and J gave up 8 bases; unmatched junction bases: 15. Germline CDR1 MGHDK, CDR2 SYGVNS. This CDR3 has 18 amino acids. The CDR3 nucleotides are TGTGCCAGCACCCCGTCCACCGGGACTAGCGGGAGACGGGGGGAGCTGTTTTTT. Amino acids: CASTPSTGTSGRRGELFF.

The chain employs TRBV11-3 and TRBJ2-5; D unresolved. Trimming removed 5 bases from V and 5 bases from J, with 12 bases in between. This CDR3 comprises 13 residues. Germline CDR1 and CDR2: SGHNT and YENEEA. The CDR3, as DNA: TGTGCCAGCAGCCCCCCATTCGGGGAGACCCAGTACTTC. Residues: CASSPPFGETQYF.

This chain links TRBV5-5 with TRBJ1-2; TRBD1 matches 12 bases. V was clipped by 0 bases and J by 0 bases; unmatched bases: 6. CDR3 length: 18 residues. The germline gives CDR1 SGHKS, CDR2 YYEKEE (reference sequence). The CDR3 DNA is TGTGCCAGCAGCTTGGGCCCGGGACAGGGGGCCTCTAACTATGGCTACACCTTC. Amino acid sequence: CASSLGPGQGASNYGYTF.

V and J are TRBV12-2 and TRBJ2-3; the table's D call of TRBD1 was not tested on the DNA. TRBV12-2 is recorded as a pseudogene. The CDR3 totals 15 residues. The CDR3 reads CASRLTGFVTDTQYF. The CDR3 coding sequence is TGTGCAAGTCGCTTAACAGGTTTTGTCACAGATACGCAGTATTTT.

The chain recombines TRBV29-1 with TRBJ2-1; perhaps TRBD2 as D (5 bases). Germline CDR1 SQVTM, CDR2 ANQGSEA. With 4 bases removed from V and 1 base from J, the gap between germline ends came to 5 bases. CDR3 size: 12 residues. CDR3 in amino acids: CSVAGSYNEQFF. The CDR3 coding sequence is TGCAGCGTTGCGGGGTCCTACAATGAGCAGTTCTTC.

The chain uses TRBV10-3 and TRBJ1-5; a weak D match, TRBD1 (5 bases). CDR1 and CDR2 (germline): ENHRY, SYGVKD. Trimming removed 2 bases from V and 4 bases from J, with 18 bases in between. This CDR3 spans 17 amino acids. The CDR3 loop reads CAISEGASDPRNQPQHF. CDR3 sequence (DNA): TGTGCCATCAGTGAGGGGGCAAGTGATCCGCGGAATCAGCCCCAGCATTTT.

The chain links TRBV4-3 to TRBJ2-7; 9 bases are a match to TRBD2. Germline-derived CDR1 and CDR2 are LGHNA and YSLEER. CDR3 length equals 17 residues. J was trimmed by 1 base and V by 4 bases; bases with no gene match: 11. Here the CDR3 DNA reads TGCGCCAGCAGCCCGTACCTGACTAGCGGTTATTCCTACGAGCAGTACTTC. Amino acids: CASSPYLTSGYSYEQYF.

The rearrangement uses TRBV6-2 or TRBV6-3 and TRBJ2-1; D is unresolved. CDR3 length: 13 amino acids. Germline V lookup: CDR1 MNHEY, CDR2 SVGEGT. V shed 4 bases and J shed 6 bases, with 10 bases lying between them. The DNA for the CDR3 is TGTGCCAGCAGTTCCTACCCGGGCAATGAGCAGTTCTTC. This encodes CASSSYPGNEQFF.

The gene calls are TRBV28 and TRBJ1-2; 8 nucleotides line up with TRBD1. Germline V gives CDR1 MDHEN, CDR2 SYDVKM. This CDR3 comprises 14 residues. Germline trimming cut 5 bases from V and 5 bases from J; bases unmatched to any gene: 7. The CDR3 DNA reads TGTGCCAGCAGTGCTCGACAGGGGCGGTATGGCTACACCTTC. Its translation is CASSARQGRYGYTF.

The chain combines TRBV3-1 (or the pseudogene TRBV3-2) with TRBJ2-3; D is ambiguous. The CDR3 has 15 amino acids. Trimming pared 0 bases from V and 0 bases from J, leaving 7 bases between. Germline assignment: CDR1 LGHDT and CDR2 YNNKEL (reference sequence). The CDR3 is CASSQDPTSTDTQYF. The CDR3 nucleotides are TGTGCCAGCAGCCAAGATCCGACTAGCACAGATACGCAGTATTTT.

This clone was counted a few times. The rearrangement uses TRBV10-3 and TRBJ2-1; 12 bases agree with TRBD2. The CDR3 loop spans 19 amino acids. The junction had 9 bases not matched to a gene; V was cut back by 3 bases and J by 0 bases. Germline V lookup: CDR1 ENHRY, CDR2 SYGVKD. The CDR3: CAISDPGLAGRSSYNEQFF. The CDR3 DNA is TGTGCCATCAGTGACCCGGGACTAGCGGGCCGCAGCTCCTACAATGAGCAGTTCTTC.

V and J are TRBV12-3 or TRBV12-4 and TRBJ1-2; D uncertain. V dropped 5 bases and J dropped 4 bases, with 11 bases sitting between them. CDR3 length: 13 residues. CDR3 sequence (DNA): TGTGCCAGCAGTGCCTATGAGGGCTATGGCTACACCTTC. Amino acid sequence: CASSAYEGYGYTF.

This clone was observed a handful of times. The V call is TRBV2, the J call TRBJ2-5; D might be TRBD2 (6 bases). Germline V gene sequence: CDR1 SNHLY, CDR2 FYNNEI. The ends were cut back, 5 bases at V and 2 bases at J, with 9 bases in the middle. The CDR3 is 13 residues long. The DNA for the CDR3 is TGTGCCAGCAGTCTGGGACTGCAAGAGACCCAGTACTTC. It codes for CASSLGLQETQYF.

Of note for this clone: Relative to the germline gene, one junction end is altered; a read error may explain this. This chain uses TRBV19 with TRBJ2-5; maybe TRBD2 (5 bases). Germline-derived CDR1 and CDR2 are LNHDA and SQIVND (reference sequence). There are 14 residues in the CDR3. The CDR3 reads CASSMEPTKEIQYF. The CDR3 nucleotides are TGTGCCAGTAGTATGGAACCGACTAAGGAGATCCAGTACTTC.

The chain couples TRBV3-1 (or the pseudogene TRBV3-2) to TRBJ1-2; a possible D gene is TRBD1 (5 bases). Per the germline V gene, CDR1 is LGHDT and CDR2 is YNNKEL (reference sequence). The CDR3 is 14 residues long. V shed 4 bases and J shed 3 bases, with 12 bases lying between them. The CDR3 DNA reads as TGTGCCAGCAGCCCCCAGGGATCGGACTATGGCTACACCTTC. It specifies CASSPQGSDYGYTF.

The chain joins TRBV29-1 to TRBJ2-6; 11 bases line up with TRBD1. Germline V gene sequence: CDR1 SQVTM, CDR2 ANQGSEA. The CDR3 sequence is 17 residues long. Unmatched junction bases numbered 7, after V lost 4 bases and J lost 2 bases. CDR3 sequence: CSVAPGQGEAGANVLTF. The CDR3 nucleotides are TGCAGCGTTGCTCCGGGACAGGGGGAGGCTGGGGCCAACGTCCTGACTTTC.

The sample holds a few counts of this clone. This chain joins TRBV30 and TRBJ2-3; possibly TRBD2 for D (6 bases). This CDR3 spans 11 amino acids. V lost 4 bases and J 11 bases, leaving 13 bases between the germline ends. Per the germline V gene, CDR1 is GTSNPN and CDR2 is SVGIG (reference sequence). As DNA, the CDR3 is TGTGCCTGGATCGGGCGGGGTGAGCAGTATTTT. The encoded protein is CAWIGRGEQYF.

This chain links TRBV7-9 with TRBJ2-3, with 10 bases identical to TRBD2. Trimming cost V 1 base and J 2 bases; bases outside gene matches: 12. Germline CDR1 SEHNR, CDR2 FQNEAQ (reference sequence). CDR3 size: 19 residues. The CDR3 DNA sequence: TGTGCCAGCAGCTTAGGAGAAAAGCGGGGGGGCATATCCACAGATACGCAGTATTTT. It yields the protein CASSLGEKRGGISTDTQYF.

The V and J genes are TRBV9 and TRBJ2-1, with 7 bases that match TRBD2. Germline CDR1 and CDR2: SGDLS and YYNGEE. The CDR3 consists of 16 residues. Trimming took 4 bases from V and 0 from J; bases not matched to a gene: 7. The CDR3 spells CASSLSGQSSYNEQFF. CDR3 bases: TGTGCCAGCAGCCTTAGCGGGCAAAGCTCCTACAATGAGCAGTTCTTC.